A selection of T cell receptor beta chains follows, all from one sample in a study of blood T cell repertoires in COVID-19. The data were produced by immunoSEQ multiplex PCR, yet TCRdb's version contains in-frame clones alone and is incomplete. This table holds a few hundred thousand clones, 65% to 90% found once. The sequenced sample was PBMCs or T cells enriched from blood (not recorded which). The receptors stem from a woman aged 40 to 50 with acute COVID-19. Both conserved end residues are part of each CDR3. The D gene is left open where the match is weak. A row's size may be missing; if present it is once, few, many or a size class.

abundance	v_gene	j_gene	d_gene	CDR3aa	CDR3nt
NA	TRBV12-5	TRBJ2-2	NA	CASGPPDTTITGELFF	TGTGCTAGTGGTCCCCCGGACACTACAATCACCGGGGAGCTGTTTTTT
NA	TRBV4-3	TRBJ1-5	NA	CASSQAAFSNQPQHF	TGCGCCAGCAGCCAAGCAGCGTTCTCCAATCAGCCCCAGCATTTT
once	TRBV5-1	TRBJ1-5	TRBD1	CASSAERGRNQPQHF	TGCGCCAGCTCCGCCGAAAGGGGGCGCAATCAGCCCCAGCATTTT
few	TRBV28	TRBJ2-3	TRBD2	CASAWGEGTQYF	TGTGCCAGCGCCTGGGGGGAGGGTACGCAGTATTTT
NA	TRBV3-1/TRBV3-2	TRBJ1-1	NA	CASSQDTVTEAFF	TGTGCCAGCAGCCAAGATACGGTCACTGAAGCTTTCTTT
NA	TRBV11-3	TRBJ2-1	TRBD1	CASSFAGQGKIF	TGTGCCAGCAGCTTTGCCGGACAGGGAAAAATCTTC
NA	TRBV6-5	TRBJ2-7	TRBD1	CATAGQDYEQYF	TGTGCCACCGCGGGACAGGACTACGAGCAGTACTTC
NA	TRBV24-1	TRBJ2-3	NA	CATSDFTTDTQYF	TGTGCCACCAGTGATTTCACAACAGATACGCAGTATTTT
NA	TRBV11-2	TRBJ1-2	TRBD1	CASSGTGVTGYTF	TGTGCCAGCAGCGGGACAGGGGTTACGGGCTACACCTTC
NA	TRBV28	TRBJ2-4	TRBD2	CASSPWTSGLAKNIQYF	TGTGCCAGCAGTCCCTGGACTAGCGGACTAGCCAAAAACATTCAGTACTTC
NA	TRBV19	TRBJ2-2	TRBD2	CASRTSANTGELFF	TGTGCCAGTCGGACTAGCGCGAACACCGGGGAGCTGTTTTTT
NA	TRBV4-3	TRBJ2-3	TRBD2	CASSRTSGIPDTQYF	TGCGCCAGCAGCCGGACTAGCGGGATCCCAGATACGCAGTATTTT
few	TRBV7-9	TRBJ2-1	NA	CASSFLREQFF	TGTGCCAGCAGCTTTTTGAGGGAGCAGTTCTTC
NA	TRBV4-2	TRBJ2-3	TRBD2	CASSLIAGEGTDTQYF	TGTGCCAGCAGCCTCATAGCGGGAGAGGGCACAGATACGCAGTATTTT
once	TRBV9	TRBJ2-7	TRBD2	CASSPRGAGDPNEQYF	TGTGCCAGCAGCCCCCGAGGGGCGGGAGACCCCAACGAGCAGTACTTC
NA	TRBV5-8	TRBJ2-7	TRBD2	CASSVRTSGIGEQYF	TGTGCCAGCAGCGTCCGGACTAGCGGGATCGGCGAGCAGTACTTC
NA	TRBV7-6	TRBJ1-1	NA	CASSLVAGNTEAFF	TGTGCCAGCAGCTTAGTGGCAGGGAACACTGAAGCTTTCTTT
NA	TRBV3-1/TRBV3-2	TRBJ2-2	NA	CASSQESGSIGELFF	TGTGCCAGCAGCCAAGAATCGGGGTCAATCGGGGAGCTGTTTTTT
NA	TRBV27	TRBJ1-4	TRBD1	CASSTDRGGKLFF	TGTGCCAGCAGTACCGACAGGGGCGGGAAACTGTTTTTT
NA	TRBV4-1	TRBJ2-3	TRBD2	CASSQGLADTDTQYF	TGCGCCAGCAGCCAGGGACTAGCGGACACAGATACGCAGTATTTT
NA	TRBV24-1	TRBJ2-5	NA	CATSRTVFLGQETQYF	TGTGCCACCAGTAGGACAGTCTTTTTGGGTCAAGAGACCCAGTACTTC
NA	TRBV29-1	TRBJ2-1	TRBD1	CSVVHRGLNEQFF	TGCAGCGTTGTACACAGGGGGCTCAATGAGCAGTTCTTC
NA	TRBV28	TRBJ1-5	NA	CASSLMQGAKGPQHF	TGTGCCAGCAGTTTAATGCAGGGCGCCAAAGGGCCCCAGCATTTT
NA	TRBV14	TRBJ2-5	NA	CASSRHPRQETQYF	TGTGCCAGCAGCCGACACCCCAGACAAGAGACCCAGTACTTC
NA	TRBV2	TRBJ2-7	NA	CASRVQAYEQYF	TGTGCCAGCAGAGTACAGGCCTACGAGCAGTACTTC
NA	TRBV7-2	TRBJ2-1	NA	CASSSPQRVGNEQFF	TGTGCCAGCAGTTCACCTCAGCGGGTGGGAAATGAGCAGTTCTTC
NA	TRBV30	TRBJ2-2	TRBD2	CAWSATSPGELFF	TGTGCCTGGAGTGCGACTAGCCCCGGGGAGCTGTTTTTT
NA	TRBV27	TRBJ2-2	TRBD2	CASNPTSENTGELFF	TGTGCCAGCAACCCCACTAGCGAGAACACCGGGGAGCTGTTTTTT
once	TRBV28	TRBJ1-5	TRBD1	CASRQGSNQPQHF	TGTGCCAGCAGACAGGGGAGCAATCAGCCCCAGCATTTT
NA	TRBV2	TRBJ1-2	NA	CASSAENYGYTF	TGTGCCAGCTCTGCGGAGAACTATGGCTACACCTTC
NA	TRBV19	TRBJ1-1	TRBD1	CASSEGQGGTEAFF	TGTGCCAGTAGCGAGGGACAGGGGGGCACTGAAGCTTTCTTT
once	TRBV27	TRBJ2-7	TRBD1	CASSFTPPGTGRYEQYF	TGTGCCAGCAGTTTTACCCCGCCCGGGACAGGGAGGTACGAGCAGTACTTC
NA	TRBV7-2	TRBJ1-3	NA	CASSLMSRQGNTIYF	TGTGCCAGCAGCTTAATGTCGAGGCAGGGAAACACCATATATTTT
NA	TRBV28	TRBJ2-7	NA	CATGGESSYEQYF	TGTGCCACCGGGGGAGAAAGCTCCTACGAGCAGTACTTC